This entry lists 5 T cell receptor beta chains sequenced from one sample in a study of blood T cell repertoires in COVID-19. Some clones are missing from TCRdb's copy, which holds only in-frame ones; the method was immunoSEQ multiplex PCR. The sample comprises 300,000 or so clones, about 90% of which are singletons, and 2.9% rests with the top ten. Sequences were obtained from peripheral blood. The source of these receptors is a woman under 40 with COVID-19, enrolled during active disease.

This clone appeared a single time. Other DNA variants within this sample encode the same CDR3. This chain uses TRBV29-1 with TRBJ1-5; 9 bases are shared with TRBD1. Trimming at V came to 4 bases and at J to 3 bases, leaving 4 bases not matched to a gene. Germline CDR1 is SQVTM and CDR2 is ANQGSEA. The CDR3 is 14 amino acids. The CDR3 bases are TGCAGCGTTGTAGGGACAGGGCTCAATCAGCCCCAGCATTTT. Protein sequence: CSVVGTGLNQPQHF.

This chain uses TRBV29-1 with TRBJ1-1; possibly TRBD1 for D (6 bases). The V end was cut by 4 bases, the J end by 4 bases, with 16 bases between. The V gene's germline CDR1 is SQVTM and CDR2 ANQGSEA. CDR3 length equals 14 residues. The CDR3 region is CSVVWAGAPTEAFF. The CDR3 DNA reads as TGCAGCGTTGTTTGGGCAGGGGCCCCCACTGAAGCTTTCTTT. Full variable domain (outside the CDR3, taken from reference TRBV29-1 and TRBJ1-1): SAVISQKPSRDICQRGTSLTIQCQVDSQVTMMFWYRQQPGQSLTLIATANQGSEATYESGFVIDKFPISRPNLTFSTLTVSNMSPEDSSIYLCSVVWAGAPTEAFFGQGTRLTVV.

The genes are TRBV2 and TRBJ1-4; D possibly corresponds to TRBD1 (6 bases). Per germline, CDR1 SNHLY and CDR2 FYNNEI. This CDR3 comprises 15 residues. Trimming cost V 6 bases and J 2 bases, with 13 bases left between them. The CDR3 coding sequence is TGTGCCAGCAGGGGTTACAGGGCTACTAATGAAAAACTGTTTTTT. Translated, it gives CASRGYRATNEKLFF.

V usage is TRBV18 and J usage is TRBJ2-5; TRBD1 might be the D (5 bases). Germline loops: CDR1 KGHSH, CDR2 LQKENI. Trimming cost V 2 bases and J 5 bases, with 9 bases left between them. The CDR3 extends over 13 amino acids. The CDR3 protein is CASSPGAAETQYF. Written as DNA, the CDR3 is TGTGCCAGCTCACCAGGGGCGGCGGAGACCCAGTACTTC. The full variable domain, rest sourced from reference TRBV18 and TRBJ2-5, is NAGVMQNPRHLVRRRGQEARLRCSPMKGHSHVYWYRQLPEEGLKFMVYLQKENIIDESGMPKERFSAEFPKEGPSILRIQQVVRGDSAAYFCASSPGAAETQYFGPGTRLLVL.

V gene TRBV5-5 combines with J gene TRBJ2-7; D might be TRBD2 (5 bases). CDR3 length: 15 amino acids. Germline CDR1 SGHKS, CDR2 YYEKEE (reference sequence). Trimming took 0 bases from V and 0 from J, leaving 10 bases between them. The CDR3 loop reads CASSLDGVSSYEQYF. For the CDR3, the DNA is TGTGCCAGCAGCTTGGACGGGGTTAGCTCCTACGAGCAGTACTTC.